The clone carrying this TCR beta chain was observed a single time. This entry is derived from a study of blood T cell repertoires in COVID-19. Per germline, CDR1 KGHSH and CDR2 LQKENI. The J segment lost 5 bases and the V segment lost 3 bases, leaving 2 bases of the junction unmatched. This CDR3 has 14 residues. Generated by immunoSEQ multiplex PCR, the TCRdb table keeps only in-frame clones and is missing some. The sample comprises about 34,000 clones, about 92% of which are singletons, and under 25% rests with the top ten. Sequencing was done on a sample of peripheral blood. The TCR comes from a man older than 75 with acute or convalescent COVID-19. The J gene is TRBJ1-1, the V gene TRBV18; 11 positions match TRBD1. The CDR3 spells CASSPGTGGTEAFF. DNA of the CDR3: TGTGCCAGCTCACCCGGGACAGGGGGTACTGAAGCTTTCTTT.